Here is one T cell receptor (beta chain) with its context. This specimen comes from a study of blood T cell repertoires in COVID-19. Looking at the study overall: Sites in the United States, Italy and Spain provided acute and convalescent COVID-19 samples. Sources were T cells, B-cell-depleted T cells, or PBMCs; the material itself was cDNA or gDNA.

Per the study methods: Estimation of nucleated cell counts relied on the amplification of reference gene primers. Here immunoSEQ multiplex PCR was the method, and the copy in TCRdb shows in-frame clones only, minus some. That table gives V, J and clone size, and the DNA gave D and trimming. The data hold fewer than 150,000 clones, with roughly 88% observed a single time. Between the trimmed V and J ends, which lost 2 bases and 0 bases, there was a span of 20 bases. CDR3 length: 18 residues. Germline V gene data show CDR1 as MNHEY and CDR2 as SVGEGT. The chain employs TRBV6-2 or TRBV6-3 and TRBJ2-7, with D perhaps TRBD1 (5 bases). This TCR derives from a human donor in a cohort sampled during active COVID-19. Sequencing was carried out using peripheral blood. CDR3 protein: CASSYLLVGPTSSYEQYF. The CDR3 DNA reads TGTGCCAGCAGTTACCTCCTGGTGGGGCCTACCAGCTCCTACGAGCAGTACTTC.